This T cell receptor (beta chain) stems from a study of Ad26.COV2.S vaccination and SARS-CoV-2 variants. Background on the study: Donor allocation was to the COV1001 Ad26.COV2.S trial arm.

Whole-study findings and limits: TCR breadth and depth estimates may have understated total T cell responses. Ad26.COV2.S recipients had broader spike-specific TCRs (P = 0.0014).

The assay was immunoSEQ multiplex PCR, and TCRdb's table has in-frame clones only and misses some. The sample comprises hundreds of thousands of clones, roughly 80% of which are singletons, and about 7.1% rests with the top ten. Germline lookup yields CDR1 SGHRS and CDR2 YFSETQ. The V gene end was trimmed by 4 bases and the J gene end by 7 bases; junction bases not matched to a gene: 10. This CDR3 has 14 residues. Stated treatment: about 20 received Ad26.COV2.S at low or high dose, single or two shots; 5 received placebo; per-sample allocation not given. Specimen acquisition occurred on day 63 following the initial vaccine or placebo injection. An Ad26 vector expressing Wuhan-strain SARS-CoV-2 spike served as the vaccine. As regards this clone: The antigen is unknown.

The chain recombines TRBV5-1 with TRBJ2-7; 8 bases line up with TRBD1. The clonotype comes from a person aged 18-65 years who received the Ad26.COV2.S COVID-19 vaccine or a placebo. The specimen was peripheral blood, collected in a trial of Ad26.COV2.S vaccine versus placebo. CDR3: CASSIGQGAWEQYF. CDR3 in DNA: TGCGCCAGCAGCATCGGACAGGGTGCATGGGAGCAGTACTTC.